This T cell receptor beta chain was profiled in a study of long-term antiretroviral therapy in people with HIV. Overall study findings and caveats: Pre-ART expanded clones dominated the repertoire at every time point. In samples taken after ART, diversity increased but remained below transplant donor control levels.

As concerns this clone: The target antigen is unknown.

The length of the CDR3 is 15 residues. V was pared by 0 bases and J by 8 bases, with 6 bases of the junction left unmatched. Germline V gene lookup returns CDR1 LNHNV and CDR2 YYDKDF (reference sequence). At survey level, the immunoSEQ assay was run in its v3.0 version. Produced via immunoSEQ multiplex PCR; TCRdb's table is partial and in-frame only. Of about 36,000 clones listed, approximately 80% are singletons. The rearrangement uses TRBV15 and TRBJ2-1; 8 positions match TRBD2. The input for sequencing was unsorted PBMCs, taken 3.4 years after starting antiretroviral therapy. The clonotype originates from a man younger than 45 with HIV. CDR3: CATSREVSGTHEQFF. For the CDR3, the DNA is TGTGCCACCAGCAGAGAGGTTAGCGGGACCCATGAGCAGTTCTTC.